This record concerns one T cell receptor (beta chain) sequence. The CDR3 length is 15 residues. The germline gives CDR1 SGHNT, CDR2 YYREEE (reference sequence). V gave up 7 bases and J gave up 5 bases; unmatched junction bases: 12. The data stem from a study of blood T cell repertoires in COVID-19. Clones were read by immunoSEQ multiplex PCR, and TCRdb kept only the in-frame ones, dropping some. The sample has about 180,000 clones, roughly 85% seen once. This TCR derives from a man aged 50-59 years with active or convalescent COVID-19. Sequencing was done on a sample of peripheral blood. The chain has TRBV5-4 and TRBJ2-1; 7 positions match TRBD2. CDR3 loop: CASAPGGRRHNEQFF. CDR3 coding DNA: TGTGCCAGCGCTCCAGGCGGGAGAAGGCACAATGAGCAGTTCTTC. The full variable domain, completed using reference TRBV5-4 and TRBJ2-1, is ETGVTQSPTHLIKTRGQQVTLRCSSQSGHNTVSWYQQALGQGPQFIFQYYREEENGRGNFPPRFSGLQFPNYSSELNVNALELDDSALYLCASAPGGRRHNEQFFGPGTRLTVL.